The clone carrying this TCR beta chain was recorded a few times. What it binds is not known. The germline V gene has CDR1 SGHTA and CDR2 FQGNSA. This CDR3 has 13 amino acids. V was trimmed by 6 bases and J by 6 bases, leaving 14 bases between them. These data originate in a study of CD8+ T cells in alopecia areata. The wider study: Twice daily, treated patients received 5 to 10 mg of oral tofacitinib. Scalp area affected, as a percentage, set the severity score of treated patients. Notes on the study in general: It was lesional scalp, especially alopecia totalis/universalis, that showed higher clonality than normal scalp.

Treatment described: oral pan-JAK inhibitor, 5-10 mg twice daily. PBMC-derived CD4+ and CD8+ T cells were sorted. Extracted RNA was reverse transcribed, and the resulting cDNA served as sequencing template. The repertoire was sequenced with immunoSEQ multiplex PCR; TCRdb's copy has only in-frame clones and lacks some. The data contain about 180,000 clones, approximately 50% of them seen just once; the ten biggest clones take up 10%. Material: CD8+ T cells sorted from blood, obtained at approximately week 52, from a patient treated with tofacitinib. The sequence was obtained from a human donor with alopecia areata. V and J are TRBV7-2 and TRBJ2-5; no clear D gene. The CDR3 is CASSLILLKTQYF. DNA of the CDR3: TGTGCCAGCAGTCTTATTCTTCTGAAGACCCAGTACTTC.